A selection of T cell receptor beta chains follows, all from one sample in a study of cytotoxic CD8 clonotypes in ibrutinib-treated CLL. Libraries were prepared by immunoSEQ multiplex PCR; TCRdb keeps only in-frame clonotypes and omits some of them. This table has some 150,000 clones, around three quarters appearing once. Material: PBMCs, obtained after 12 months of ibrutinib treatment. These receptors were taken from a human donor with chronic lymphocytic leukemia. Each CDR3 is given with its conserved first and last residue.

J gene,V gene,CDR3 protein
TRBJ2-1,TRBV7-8,CASSLGLAGSYEQFF
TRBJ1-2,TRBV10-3,CAISRQGGYYGYTF
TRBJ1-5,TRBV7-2,CASSLTGQYNQPQHF
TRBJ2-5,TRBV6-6,CASRYRGPYGTQYF
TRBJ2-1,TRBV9,CASSVLPSGSLNEQFF
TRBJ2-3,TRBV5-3,CASSLVSASTDTQYF
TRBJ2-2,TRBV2,CASNDRLASGELFF
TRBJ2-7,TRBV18,CASSPRQSVYEQYF
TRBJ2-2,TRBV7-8,CASSLLSRGSGELFF
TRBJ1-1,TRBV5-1,CASSSGVSAEAFF
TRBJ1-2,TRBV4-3,CASSRRGSYGYTF
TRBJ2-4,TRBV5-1,CASSLGVGLAKNIQYF
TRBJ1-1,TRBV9,CASSVSSSGSTEAFF
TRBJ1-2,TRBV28,CASSTINAGYTF
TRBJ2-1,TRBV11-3,CASSLPERGEQFF
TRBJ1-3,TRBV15,CATSRGAGNTIYF
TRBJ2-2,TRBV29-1,CSVEDRVNTGELFF
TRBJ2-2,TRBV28,CASSLHSGNTGELFF
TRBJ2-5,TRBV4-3,CASSQGLAEETQYF
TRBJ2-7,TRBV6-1,CASSLENLSSYEQYF
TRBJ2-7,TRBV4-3,CASSQAGSYEQYF
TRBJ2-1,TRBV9,CASSPEWVFDNEQFF
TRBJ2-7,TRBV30,CAWSLESSYEQYF
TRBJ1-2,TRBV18,CASSPPTESYGYTF
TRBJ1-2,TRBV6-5,CASSYSDRVRGYTF
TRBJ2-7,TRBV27,CASSPGLAQYEQYF
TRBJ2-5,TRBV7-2,CASSRLGAGGLQETQYF
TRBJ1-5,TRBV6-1,CASGDRGLGNNQPQHF
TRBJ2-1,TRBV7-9,CASGTSGSYNEQFF
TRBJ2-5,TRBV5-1,CASSFGTSGSRLQETQYF
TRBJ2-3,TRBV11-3,CASSDRDSTDTQYF
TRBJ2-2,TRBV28,CASSSPGDRGLGELFF
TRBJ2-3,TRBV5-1,CASSLRSRATDTQYF
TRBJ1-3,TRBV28,CASSFMDPSGNTIYF
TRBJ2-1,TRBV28,CASRPPPRLYNEQFF
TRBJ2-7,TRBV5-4,CASSLMASGRNRYEQYF
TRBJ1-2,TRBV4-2,CASSQAEGQGAGGYTF
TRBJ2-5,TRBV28,CASSFQVTQYF
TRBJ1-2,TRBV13,CASSKQGKGGYTF
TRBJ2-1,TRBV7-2,CASSSDSYSQFF
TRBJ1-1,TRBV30,CAWSPRLITEAFF
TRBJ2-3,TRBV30,CAWRLRLAGGDKVSFSRTDTQYF
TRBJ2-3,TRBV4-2,CASSPRKSSPPEGDTQYF
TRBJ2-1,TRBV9,CASSVSRRESSYNEQFF
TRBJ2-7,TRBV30,CAWSSGGSNEQYF
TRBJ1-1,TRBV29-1,CSVKLTGGTEAFF
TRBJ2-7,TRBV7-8,CASSLALRSYEQYF
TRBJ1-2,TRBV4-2,CASSQVGTGANYGYTF
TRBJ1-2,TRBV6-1,CASRADGVLGYGYTF
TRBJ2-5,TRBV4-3,CASSQEYSAGGGETQYF